The next 12 T cell receptor beta chains were all read from a single sample in a study of cytomegalovirus exposure and HLA in healthy donors. With 60 Vbeta and 13 Jbeta primers, the PCR was carried out. Profiled with immunoSEQ multiplex PCR; TCRdb holds only in-frame clones, not every one. The sample lists around 90,000 clones, around 80% occurring once. The sequenced material came from PBMCs. Receptor source: a man aged 25 to 45 in good health and CMV-seronegative.

This clone was observed many times. The CDR3 DNA sequence: TGTGCTAGTGGTTTGGTACCTTCCAGGAACACTGAAGCTTTCTTT. Translating it yields CASGLVPSRNTEAFF. The V and J genes are TRBV12-5 and TRBJ1-1; no definite D call. Per the germline V gene, CDR1 is LGHNT and CDR2 is FRNRAP. The length of the CDR3 is 15 residues. The V gene lost 0 bases and the J gene lost 1 base, with 9 bases spanning the gap.

The rearrangement joins TRBV30 to TRBJ1-1; possibly TRBD1 for D (5 bases). V gave up 0 bases and J gave up 7 bases, with 12 bases separating them. Germline loops: CDR1 GTSNPN, CDR2 SVGIG (reference sequence). The CDR3 spans 13 residues. In nucleotides, the CDR3 is TGTGCCTGGAGTGTAGGGGCGCCGGATGAAGCTTTCTTT. Protein product: CAWSVGAPDEAFF.

The chain has TRBV11-3 and TRBJ1-1; 7 nucleotides agree with TRBD1. V lost 11 bases, J lost 6 bases, and 18 bases stayed unmatched. The CDR3 is made up of 15 amino acids. The germline CDR1 and CDR2 sequences are SGHNT and YENEEA. The CDR3 here is CASRRNRQGWAEAFF. Here the CDR3 DNA reads TGTGCCTCACGCCGTAACAGACAGGGATGGGCTGAAGCTTTCTTT.

The gene calls are TRBV19 and TRBJ1-2; D is perhaps TRBD1 (6 bases). With 2 bases removed from V and 7 bases from J, the gap between germline ends came to 17 bases. The CDR3 length is 15 residues. Per the germline V gene, CDR1 is LNHDA and CDR2 is SQIVND (reference sequence). CDR3: CASSITTGPPGGYTF. The CDR3 coding sequence is TGTGCCAGTAGTATAACAACAGGGCCACCGGGTGGCTACACCTTC.

The chain employs TRBV16 and TRBJ1-1, with D hard to call. Germline-derived CDR1 and CDR2 are KGHSY and FQNENV. The length of the CDR3 is 13 residues. The V end was cut by 9 bases, the J end by 3 bases, with 14 bases between. This CDR3 reads CASGWRRDTEAFF. The CDR3 DNA follows: TGTGCCAGTGGGTGGCGGCGGGACACTGAAGCTTTCTTT.

The chain links TRBV7-2 to TRBJ1-5; 9 bases map to TRBD1. With 1 base clipped from V and 3 bases from J, the junction kept 1 base outside the gene matches. Per the germline V gene, CDR1 is SGHTA and CDR2 is FQGNSA. CDR3 size: 15 residues. The CDR3 here is CASSLDRGLNQPQHF. DNA for the CDR3: TGTGCCAGCAGCTTAGACAGGGGGCTCAATCAGCCCCAGCATTTT.

This chain links TRBV6-5 with TRBJ2-7; TRBD1 matches at 7 bases. The V segment lost 2 bases and the J segment 0 bases; nucleotides outside the gene matches: 4. Germline values: CDR1 MNHEY, CDR2 SVGAGI. The CDR3 consists of 15 residues. CDR3 residues: CASSYQTGISYEQYF. CDR3 in DNA: TGTGCCAGCAGTTACCAGACAGGGATCTCCTACGAGCAGTACTTC.

This chain joins TRBV7-9 and TRBJ1-2; 7 bases line up with TRBD1. J was trimmed by 8 bases and V by 5 bases; bases with no gene match: 5. The germline V gene encodes CDR1 SEHNR and CDR2 FQNEAQ (reference sequence). The CDR3 consists of 12 residues. This CDR3 reads CASSLTGDGYTF. For the CDR3, the DNA is TGTGCCAGCAGCCTCACAGGGGACGGCTACACCTTC.

This clone turned up a few times. This rearrangement joins TRBV27 to TRBJ2-1; 9 nucleotides align to TRBD2. Trimming took 6 bases from V and 12 from J; bases not matched to a gene: 15. Germline CDR1 is MNHEY and CDR2 is SMNVEV (reference sequence). This CDR3 has 15 residues. In DNA, the CDR3 is TGTGCCAGCAGCCTAGGGGGCGGGGGGGCCTTGCCGCAGTTCTTC. Amino acid sequence: CASSLGGGGALPQFF.

The chain couples TRBV14 to TRBJ2-1; 7 nucleotides align to TRBD1. The CDR3 length is 14 residues. CDR1 is SGHDN, CDR2 FVKESK, per germline. V was clipped by 8 bases and J by 7 bases; unmatched bases: 11. The CDR3: CASRFTGAWNEQFF. CDR3 sequence (DNA): TGTGCCAGCCGGTTTACAGGGGCTTGGAATGAGCAGTTCTTC.

The chain combines TRBV7-3 with TRBJ2-6; D might be TRBD2 (7 bases). V was pared by 2 bases and J by 0 bases, with 20 bases between. The CDR3 sequence is 20 residues long. CDR1 is SGHTA, CDR2 FQGTGA, per germline. The CDR3 DNA follows: TGTGCCAGCAGCTTACATCTCCGGGGGGCCCTAAGCTCTGGGGCCAACGTCCTGACTTTC. Amino acid sequence: CASSLHLRGALSSGANVLTF.

This chain uses TRBV15 with TRBJ1-4, with D possibly matching TRBD1 (5 bases). V lost 0 bases and J lost 5, with 13 bases in between. The CDR3 is 16 residues long. Germline V gives CDR1 LNHNV, CDR2 YYDKDF (reference sequence). This CDR3 reads CATSRDRGSNNEKLFF. The CDR3 DNA follows: TGTGCCACCAGCAGAGATAGGGGCAGTAACAATGAAAAACTGTTTTTT. Full variable domain (rest looked up from reference TRBV15 and TRBJ1-4): DAMVIQNPRYQVTQFGKPVTLSCSQTLNHNVMYWYQQKSSQAPKLLFHYYDKDFNNEADTPDNFQSRRPNTSFCFLDIRSPGLGDTAMYLCATSRDRGSNNEKLFFGSGTQLSVL.